These T cell receptor beta chains were read from a single sample in a study of cytomegalovirus exposure and HLA in healthy donors. Assay used: immunoSEQ multiplex PCR; TCRdb lists only in-frame clones, some missing. The sample yields 95,000 to 150,000 clones, 80% seen once. Material: PBMCs. Receptors originate from a man aged 50 or older in good health and CMV-seronegative. Each CDR3 is given with its conserved first and last residue. A D gene is named only where the DNA matches it firmly. Rows give clone size only sometimes, using once, few, many, or a class for an expanded clone.

>TRBV28|.|.|TRBJ2-7
CASSGGSWGEQYF
TGTGCCAGCAGTGGGGGCTCGTGGGGGGAGCAGTACTTC
>TRBV28|.|.|TRBJ2-2
CASSLHGDTGELFF
TGTGCCAGCAGTTTACACGGGGACACCGGGGAGCTGTTTTTT
>TRBV6-6|.|TRBD2|TRBJ2-3
CASSYSAGGADTQYF
TGTGCCAGCAGTTACTCCGCGGGAGGGGCAGATACGCAGTATTTT
>TRBV19|.|TRBD2|TRBJ2-1
CASCPERGVHNEQFF
TGTGCCAGTTGCCCGGAGCGGGGGGTCCACAATGAGCAGTTCTTC
>TRBV5-6|few|.|TRBJ1-2
CASSSNRNYWYGYTF
TGTGCCAGCAGCTCAAACAGGAACTACTGGTATGGCTACACCTTC
>TRBV25-1|.|.|TRBJ2-1
CASSDPGTFEQFF
TGTGCCAGCAGTGACCCCGGGACTTTTGAGCAGTTCTTC
>TRBV21-1|few|.|TRBJ1-4
CASGRTDATNEKLFF
TGTGCCAGCGGAAGGACAGACGCAACTAATGAAAAACTGTTTTTT
>TRBV5-1|few|TRBD1|TRBJ2-7
CASSFRGRGYEQYF
TGCGCCAGCAGCTTCAGGGGGCGAGGCTACGAGCAGTACTTC
>TRBV7-9|few|TRBD1|TRBJ2-7
CASGRDSLYEQYF
TGTGCCAGCGGCCGGGACAGCCTCTACGAGCAGTACTTC
>TRBV6-5|.|TRBD2|TRBJ2-3
CASRRELITDTQYF
TGTGCCAGCAGGCGGGAGTTGATCACAGATACGCAGTATTTT
>TRBV6-5|.|TRBD1|TRBJ1-2
CASSPTTGAGGYTF
TGTGCCAGCAGTCCGACGACAGGGGCGGGCGGCTACACCTTC
>TRBV19|.|.|TRBJ1-5
CASSSQALSNQPQHF
TGTGCCAGTAGTTCGCAAGCCCTTAGCAATCAGCCCCAGCATTTT
>TRBV11-1|few|TRBD1|TRBJ1-1
CASRSGQGALMNTEAFF
TGTGCCAGCAGATCGGGACAGGGGGCCTTGATGAACACTGAAGCTTTCTTT
>TRBV9|.|.|TRBJ2-5
CASSPGPSETQYF
TGTGCCAGCAGCCCAGGTCCTTCAGAGACCCAGTACTTC
>TRBV5-6|.|TRBD2|TRBJ2-2
CASNRLAGITGELFF
TGTGCCAGCAACCGACTAGCGGGAATCACCGGGGAGCTGTTTTTT
>TRBV29-1|few|.|TRBJ1-5
CSVTRPQHF
TGCAGCGTTACGAGGCCCCAGCATTTT
>TRBV2|.|.|TRBJ1-3
CASSGLDTIYF
TGTGCCAGCAGTGGACTTGACACCATATATTTT
>TRBV2|.|.|TRBJ2-1
CASSEAQGGDNEQFF
TGTGCCAGCAGTGAAGCGCAGGGCGGAGACAATGAGCAGTTCTTC
>TRBV5-5|once|TRBD1|TRBJ2-3
CASSQPGQITTDTQYF
TGTGCCAGCAGCCAACCGGGACAGATAACCACAGATACGCAGTATTTT
>TRBV4-2|.|.|TRBJ2-7
CASSQQQVSYEQYF
TGTGCCAGCAGCCAGCAACAGGTTTCCTACGAGCAGTACTTC
>TRBV4-2|.|.|TRBJ2-5
CASSLYSGQEMTQYF
TGTGCCAGCAGCCTTTACTCGGGACAAGAGATGACCCAGTACTTC
>TRBV7-8|.|.|TRBJ1-5
CASSLDSQVGQPQHF
TGTGCCAGCAGCTTAGATAGTCAGGTGGGTCAGCCCCAGCATTTT
>TRBV5-1|.|TRBD1|TRBJ1-1
CASSLEGAGEAFF
TGCGCCAGCAGCTTGGAGGGGGCGGGTGAAGCTTTCTTT
>TRBV4-1|.|TRBD1|TRBJ2-7
CASSQAIQGPNYEQYF
TGCGCCAGCAGCCAAGCAATACAGGGGCCCAACTACGAGCAGTACTTC
>TRBV6-6|.|.|TRBJ1-3
CASSYSRRGSGNTIYF
TGTGCCAGCAGTTACTCGCGGCGCGGATCGGGGAACACCATATATTTT
>TRBV4-1|.|TRBD1|TRBJ2-7
CASSRDGQDSYEQYF
TGCGCCAGCAGCCGGGATGGACAGGACTCCTACGAGCAGTACTTC
>TRBV19|.|.|TRBJ1-2
CASRQGSGYTF
TGTGCCAGCCGTCAGGGAAGTGGCTACACCTTC
>TRBV29-1|.|TRBD2|TRBJ2-1
CSVERASGRRAYNEQFF
TGCAGCGTTGAAAGGGCTAGCGGGAGGAGGGCCTACAATGAGCAGTTCTTC
>TRBV2|.|TRBD1|TRBJ1-5
CASSIDRAQPQHF
TGTGCCAGCAGTATAGACAGGGCTCAGCCCCAGCATTTT
>TRBV29-1|.|TRBD2|TRBJ2-5
CSGSGRAASETQYF
TGCAGCGGAAGCGGGAGGGCCGCGTCAGAGACCCAGTACTTC
>TRBV2|few|.|TRBJ2-1
CASSVGLNNEQFF
TGTGCCAGCAGCGTAGGACTGAACAATGAGCAGTTCTTC
>TRBV19|.|TRBD2|TRBJ2-3
CASSPLAALTDTQYF
TGTGCCAGTAGCCCCCTAGCGGCCCTCACAGATACGCAGTATTTT
>TRBV10-3|.|.|TRBJ2-2
CATRRGGQESANTGELFF
TGTGCCACCCGACGGGGAGGACAGGAAAGTGCGAACACCGGGGAGCTGTTTTTT
>TRBV29-1|.|TRBD2|TRBJ2-1
CSVDAGGNNEQFF
TGCAGCGTTGATGCGGGAGGGAACAATGAGCAGTTCTTC
>TRBV4-1|few|.|TRBJ1-2
CASSQDYQGDYGYTF
TGCGCCAGCAGCCAAGATTATCAGGGCGACTATGGCTACACCTTC
>TRBV11-2|.|.|TRBJ1-4
CASSLGSAANEKLFF
TGTGCCAGCAGCTTAGGGTCGGCGGCGAATGAAAAACTGTTTTTT
>TRBV5-1|.|TRBD2|TRBJ2-3
CASSLELLASGGSTDTQYF
TGCGCCAGCAGCTTGGAGCTATTGGCTAGCGGGGGAAGCACAGATACGCAGTATTTT
>TRBV4-1|.|TRBD2|TRBJ2-1
CASSLAGGSYNEQFF
TGCGCCAGCAGTCTAGCGGGAGGATCCTACAATGAGCAGTTCTTC
>TRBV19|.|TRBD1|TRBJ1-1
CASSNPYQGEQSEAFF
TGTGCCAGTAGTAATCCTTACCAGGGGGAACAATCTGAAGCTTTCTTT
>TRBV4-3|once|TRBD2|TRBJ2-1
CASSQDLGEGNEQFF
TGCGCCAGCAGCCAAGATTTAGGGGAGGGCAATGAGCAGTTCTTC
>TRBV28|.|.|TRBJ1-2
CASSPGGIYGYTF
TGTGCCAGCAGCCCGGGGGGTATCTATGGCTACACCTTC
>TRBV5-8|once|TRBD1|TRBJ1-2
CASSFTGTGLYGYTF
TGTGCCAGCAGCTTCACCGGGACAGGGCTCTATGGCTACACCTTC
>TRBV5-4|.|.|TRBJ1-2
CASSLAQGGTGYTF
TGTGCCAGCAGCTTGGCGCAGGGAGGGACTGGCTACACCTTC
>TRBV10-3|once|TRBD2|TRBJ2-7
CSLIRSRGDYEQYF
TGTTCTCTCATCAGGAGTCGGGGGGACTACGAGCAGTACTTC
>TRBV6-1|.|.|TRBJ1-2
CASSEQREVAVRYTF
TGTGCCAGCAGTGAACAACGGGAAGTCGCAGTTCGCTACACCTTC
>TRBV5-1|.|.|TRBJ2-7
CASSSRGFTYEQYF
TGCGCCAGCAGCAGTCGGGGATTTACCTACGAGCAGTACTTC
>TRBV7-2|.|TRBD1|TRBJ1-5
CASSLVGGNNQPQHF
TGTGCCAGCAGCTTAGTAGGGGGCAACAATCAGCCCCAGCATTTT
>TRBV4-1|.|TRBD1|TRBJ2-3
CASSQVGTAGDTQYF
TGCGCCAGCAGCCAAGTCGGGACAGCTGGAGATACGCAGTATTTT
>TRBV27|once|TRBD2|TRBJ2-1
CASTEGLAGVNEQFF
TGTGCCAGCACCGAGGGACTAGCGGGAGTCAATGAGCAGTTCTTC
>TRBV6-5|.|.|TRBJ2-1
CASSFRAGSYNEQFF
TGTGCCAGCAGTTTCCGAGCGGGCTCCTACAATGAGCAGTTCTTC
>TRBV5-6|.|.|TRBJ2-3
CASSLGAGTDTQYF
TGTGCCAGCAGCTTGGGTGCGGGCACAGATACGCAGTATTTT
>TRBV9|.|.|TRBJ1-1
CASSATGLGLGAEAFF
TGTGCCAGCAGCGCCACAGGTCTCGGCTTGGGCGCTGAAGCTTTCTTT
>TRBV28|.|TRBD1|TRBJ1-6
CASRSWTGENSPLHF
TGTGCCAGCAGATCATGGACAGGGGAGAATTCACCCCTCCACTTT
>TRBV9|.|.|TRBJ1-1
CASSVGGPGAGAFF
TGTGCCAGCAGCGTAGGAGGCCCTGGGGCAGGAGCTTTCTTT
>TRBV5-1|few|.|TRBJ2-6
CASSLTGRGPSGANVLTF
TGCGCCAGCAGCTTAACAGGGAGGGGACCCTCTGGGGCCAACGTCCTGACTTTC
>TRBV5-6|few|TRBD1|TRBJ1-1
CASSLLGQGDTEAFF
TGTGCCAGCAGCTTGTTGGGACAGGGCGACACTGAAGCTTTCTTT
>TRBV4-1|once|TRBD2|TRBJ2-1
CASSRAGRGSYNEQFF
TGCGCCAGCAGCCGAGCGGGGCGAGGCTCCTACAATGAGCAGTTCTTC
>TRBV28|.|.|TRBJ1-2
CASTPRDYGYTF
TGTGCCAGCACCCCCAGGGACTATGGCTACACCTTC
>TRBV28|.|.|TRBJ1-3
CATQTAGNTIYF
TGTGCCACTCAGACAGCTGGAAACACCATATATTTT
>TRBV27|.|TRBD2|TRBJ2-1
CASTEGTSGNYNEQFF
TGTGCCAGCACGGAGGGGACTAGCGGGAACTACAATGAGCAGTTCTTC